This TCR beta chain emerged from a study of regulatory T cells in long-lasting Graves disease. Study overall: The antithyroid drugs taken by newly diagnosed Graves' patients had been used for under 3 months.

Time point reported: newly diagnosed GD, antithyroid drugs for less than 3 months. PBMC RNA was the source of the TCR library. Construction of TCR beta libraries relied on iRepertoire HTBI primers and on Arm-PCR targeting CDR3 regions. One entry per CDR3 protein, called by TCRdb with MiXCR from the multiplex PCR reads. The table records a few hundred thousand distinct CDR3 sequences, roughly 15% of them present only once. This clonotype was counted at least ten times. The CDR3 extends over 15 amino acids. V dropped 1 base and J dropped 3; count of bases not matched to a gene: 0. Germline loops: CDR1 DFQATT, CDR2 SNEGSKA (reference sequence). This sample also belongs to another study, concerning T cells in Graves' hyperthyroidism and ophthalmopathy. As reported in that work: Blood also carried most thyroid clonotypes expanded above 0.001.

The sequencing here drew on peripheral blood mononuclear cells (PBMCs), taken at new diagnosis, from a patient treated with antithyroid drugs. The gene calls are TRBV20-1 and TRBJ2-3, with 14 nucleotides matching TRBD2. The TCR originated in a woman aged 18-29 years with Graves disease. The DNA of the CDR3 is TGCAGTGCTAGAGGGACTAGCGGGAGGACAGATACGCAGTATTTT. This codes for CSARGTSGRTDTQYF.